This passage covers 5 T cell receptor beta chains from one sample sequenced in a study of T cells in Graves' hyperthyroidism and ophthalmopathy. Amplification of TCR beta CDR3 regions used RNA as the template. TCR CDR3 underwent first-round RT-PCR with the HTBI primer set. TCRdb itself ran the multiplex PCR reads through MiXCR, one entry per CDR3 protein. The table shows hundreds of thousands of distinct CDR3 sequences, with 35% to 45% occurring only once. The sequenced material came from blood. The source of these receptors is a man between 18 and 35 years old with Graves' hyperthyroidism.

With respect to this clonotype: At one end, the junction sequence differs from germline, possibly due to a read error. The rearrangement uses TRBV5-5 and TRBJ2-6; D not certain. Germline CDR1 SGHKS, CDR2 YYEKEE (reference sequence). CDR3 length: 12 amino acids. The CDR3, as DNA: TGTGCCAGCAGCTTGGTAGGACGCCCTGAAGCTTTC. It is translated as CASSLVGRPEAF.

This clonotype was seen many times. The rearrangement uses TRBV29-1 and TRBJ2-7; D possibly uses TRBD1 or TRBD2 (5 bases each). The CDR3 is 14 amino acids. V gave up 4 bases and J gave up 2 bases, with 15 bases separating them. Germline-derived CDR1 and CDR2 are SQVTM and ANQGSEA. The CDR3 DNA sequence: TGCAGCGTTGTGAGAGGGGACGACCCCTACGAGCAGTACTTC. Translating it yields CSVVRGDDPYEQYF.

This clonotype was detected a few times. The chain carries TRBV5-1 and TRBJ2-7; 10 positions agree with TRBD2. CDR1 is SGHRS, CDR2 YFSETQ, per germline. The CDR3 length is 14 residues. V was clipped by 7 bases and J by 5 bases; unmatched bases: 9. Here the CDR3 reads CASRISGRKNEQYF. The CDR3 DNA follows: TGCGCCAGCCGGATTAGCGGGAGGAAAAACGAGCAGTACTTC. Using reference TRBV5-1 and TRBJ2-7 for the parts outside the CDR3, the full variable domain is KAGVTQTPRYLIKTRGQQVTLSCSPISGHRSVSWYQQTPGQGLQFLFEYFSETQRNKGNFPGRFSGRQFSNSRSEMNVSTLELGDSALYLCASRISGRKNEQYFGPGTRLTVT.

CDR3 sequence: CATRAGGGPEAFF. DNA of the CDR3: TGTGCCACTCGGGCCGGAGGGGGCCCTGAAGCTTTCTTT. The chain is built from TRBV6-5 and TRBJ1-1, with 7 bases aligning to TRBD1. The J segment lost 6 bases and the V segment lost 10 bases, leaving 11 bases of the junction unmatched. Germline V gives CDR1 MNHEY, CDR2 SVGAGI. This CDR3 is built from 13 residues.

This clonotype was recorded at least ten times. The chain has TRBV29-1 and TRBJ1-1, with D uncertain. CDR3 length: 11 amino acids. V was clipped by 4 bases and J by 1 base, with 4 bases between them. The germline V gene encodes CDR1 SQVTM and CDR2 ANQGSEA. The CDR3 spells CSVAWNTEAFF. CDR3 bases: TGCAGCGTTGCCTGGAACACTGAAGCTTTCTTT.